Each of the 12 T cell receptor beta chains below was sequenced from the same sample in a study of breast tumors, draining lymph nodes, adjacent tissues. TCRdb redid the calling of the multiplex PCR reads with MiXCR, one entry per CDR3 protein. The table lists approximately 88,000 distinct CDR3 sequences, approximately 30% of them singletons. Breast cancer patients provided tissue from their axillary draining lymph nodes. Material: axillary lymph node tissue. Source of these receptors: a female donor with breast cancer. Some clones in this sample may be carry-over from other donors' samples.

This clonotype was observed many times. The gene calls are TRBV11-2 and TRBJ1-4; D is perhaps TRBD1 (6 bases). CDR3 length equals 17 residues. The germline V gene encodes CDR1 SGHAT and CDR2 FQNNGV. V lost 5 bases and J 7 bases, leaving 23 bases between the germline ends. CDR3 DNA: TGTGCCAGCAGCCCCCCGGGGGGGGGCTCAGGACGTGAAAAACTGTTTTTT. Encoded protein: CASSPPGGGSGREKLFF. The full variable domain, completed using reference TRBV11-2 and TRBJ1-4, is EAGVAQSPRYKIIEKRQSVAFWCNPISGHATLYWYQQILGQGPKLLIQFQNNGVVDDSQLPKDRFSAERLKGVDSTLKIQPAKLEDSAVYLCASSPPGGGSGREKLFFGSGTQLSVL.

Regarding this clonotype: The CDR3 does not close with the conserved phenylalanine or tryptophan, likely indicating a read error. The chain combines TRBV9 with TRBJ2-1; D is perhaps TRBD2 (5 bases). The CDR3 spans 13 residues. Per germline, CDR1 SGDLS and CDR2 YYNGEE. The CDR3 here is CVSSVSTGNEQFS. CDR3 in DNA: TGTGTCAGCAGCGTTAGTACGGGGAATGAGCAGTTCTCC.

For this clonotype: At one boundary the junction diverges from the germline segment, which might be a read error. CDR3 nucleotide sequence: TGCAGCGTAGGGGACATCTTCGGTGGCTACGCCTTC. Translation: CSVGDIFGGYAF. V gene TRBV29-1 combines with J gene TRBJ1-2, with D possibly being TRBD1 (6 bases). CDR3 length: 12 residues. Germline V gene sequence: CDR1 SQVTM, CDR2 ANQGSEA.

With respect to this clonotype: The CDR3 end shows no conserved phenylalanine or tryptophan, and so a read error is likely. The chain joins TRBV5-4 to TRBJ2-5; 11 positions agree with TRBD2. The CDR3 consists of 16 residues. The V segment lost 7 bases and the J segment 2 bases; nucleotides outside the gene matches: 10. Germline values: CDR1 SGHNT, CDR2 YYREEE (reference sequence). CDR3 residues: CASSRLAGGQQETQYL. The CDR3 nucleotides read TGTGCCAGCTCAAGGCTAGCGGGGGGTCAGCAAGAGACCCAGTACCTC.

This clonotype was observed at least ten times. The CDR3, as DNA: TGTGCCAGCTTAGCGGGAGCTACCTACAATGAGCAGTTCTTC. Translated: CASLAGATYNEQFF. This chain connects TRBV2 to TRBJ2-1, with 9 bases that match TRBD2. Germline CDR1 and CDR2: SNHLY and FYNNEI. This CDR3 has 14 residues. J gave up 2 bases and V 8 bases, and 4 bases lay outside the gene matches. The entire variable domain, with the rest obtained from reference TRBV2 and TRBJ2-1, is as follows: EPEVTQTPSHQVTQMGQEVILRCVPISNHLYFYWYRQILGQKVEFLVSFYNNEISEKSEIFDDQFSVERPDGSNFTLKIRSTKLEDSAMYFCASLAGATYNEQFFGPGTRLTVL.

The sample holds many counts of this clonotype. V is TRBV6-1 and J is TRBJ2-1; D ambiguous. This CDR3 region has 13 residues. V was cut by 9 bases and J by 9 bases, with 18 bases left in between. Germline V gene data show CDR1 as MNHNS and CDR2 as SASEGT. The CDR3 sequence is CASQVTAKVEQFF. CDR3 bases: TGTGCCAGTCAAGTCACCGCGAAGGTTGAGCAGTTCTTC.

This clonotype was counted at least ten times. The V gene is TRBV4-1, the J gene TRBJ2-3; the D is unclear. This CDR3 comprises 15 residues. V was pared by 0 bases and J by 8 bases, with 15 bases between. Germline V gives CDR1 MGHRA, CDR2 YSYEKL. In DNA, the CDR3 is TGCGCCAGCAGCCAAGACAATTATTCCAAAGGTACGCAGTATTTT. Amino acid sequence: CASSQDNYSKGTQYF.

This clonotype was counted many times. The CDR3 reads CASSSTGTSGFYEQYF. CDR3 coding DNA: TGTGCCAGCAGTTCCACCGGGACTAGCGGATTCTACGAGCAGTACTTC. This chain uses TRBV7-9 with TRBJ2-7; 11 bases line up with TRBD2. Unmatched junction bases numbered 10, after V lost 6 bases and J lost 3 bases. The CDR3 length is 16 residues. Germline lookup yields CDR1 SEHNR and CDR2 FQNEAQ (reference sequence).

The chain recombines TRBV2 with TRBJ2-1, with 11 bases that match TRBD2. Looked up from germline, CDR1 is SNHLY and CDR2 is FYNNEI. V trimming: 0 bases; J trimming: 5 bases; junction bases outside the gene matches: 3. This CDR3 has 16 amino acids. This CDR3 is CASSEAGTSGNNEQFF. In DNA form, the CDR3 reads TGTGCCAGCAGTGAAGCGGGGACTAGCGGAAACAATGAGCAGTTCTTC. The variable domain in full, completed from reference TRBV2 and TRBJ2-1, reads EPEVTQTPSHQVTQMGQEVILRCVPISNHLYFYWYRQILGQKVEFLVSFYNNEISEKSEIFDDQFSVERPDGSNFTLKIRSTKLEDSAMYFCASSEAGTSGNNEQFFGPGTRLTVL.

The J gene is TRBJ2-7, the V gene TRBV6-4; D remains unclear. The CDR3 loop spans 10 amino acids. The germline V gene encodes CDR1 MRHNA and CDR2 SNTAGT. Trimming pared 7 bases from V and 3 bases from J, leaving 4 bases between. The CDR3 sequence is CASNGYEQYF. The CDR3 DNA reads as TGTGCCAGCAATGGCTACGAGCAGTACTTC.

In its sample, this clonotype was seen many times. The chain couples TRBV20-1 to TRBJ1-1; no definite D call. Trimming took off 6 bases at V and 2 bases at J, with 10 bases between the two ends. CDR1 is DFQATT and CDR2 is SNEGSKA in the germline V gene (reference sequence). The CDR3 runs 12 residues. DNA for the CDR3: TGCAGTGCCATCAAGTTAAACACTGAAGCTTTCTTT. Its protein is CSAIKLNTEAFF.

J is TRBJ2-1 and V is TRBV11-3; maybe TRBD2 (5 bases). V was shortened by 5 bases and J by 6 bases, with 14 bases between the two germline ends. In germline, CDR1 is SGHNT, CDR2 YENEEA. CDR3 length: 14 amino acids. The CDR3, as DNA: TGTGCCAGCAGCCTATCCGGGATTGCCAATGAGCAGTTCTTC. Protein sequence: CASSLSGIANEQFF.